This TCR beta chain was identified during a study of T cell repertoires in cytomegalovirus infection. On the study more broadly: As its CMV epitopes, the study selected recently identified HLA-C-restricted and well-studied HLA-B-restricted targets. Public TCR beta signatures were indicative of both CMV infection and a matching HLA type. General observations from the study: Carriers of CMV and the relevant HLA type were discriminated by public TCR beta frequency.

CDR3 length: 15 amino acids. J gave up 5 bases and V 0 bases, and 3 bases lay outside the gene matches. Germline V CDR1 and CDR2: LGHNA, YNFKEQ. As concerns this clonotype: Its antigen is still unknown.

TCRdb independently ran MiXCR on the reads; one entry per CDR3 protein. In the table there are a few hundred thousand distinct CDR3 sequences, just under 40% of which are singletons. This receptor was taken from a human donor in good health (CMV status not recorded). Some clones in this sample may be carry-over from other donors' samples. The sequencing used cultured PBMCs, collected from culture after CMV antigen stimulation. The V and J genes are TRBV4-2 and TRBJ1-2, with 10 bases identical to TRBD1. The CDR3 bases are TGTGCCAGCAGCCAAGATGGGACAGGGGTTTATGGCTACACCTTC. Its protein product is CASSQDGTGVYGYTF.